This TCR beta chain is from a study of post-analysis software for immune sequencing data. General study results and limits: The authors found that F measure strongly co-clustered same-batch samples. About five TRBV segments were more frequent in patients than controls; TRBV5-6, TRBV5-1 and TRBV20-1 belonged to this group. Multiple sclerosis was associated with a significant reduction in normalized Chao1 diversity relative to controls.

Concerning this clonotype: Its matching antigen is unknown.

Every TCR beta cDNA library bore unique molecular identifiers. TCRdb processed the PCR reads anew with MiXCR; each CDR3 protein has one entry. The sample includes approximately 180,000 distinct CDR3 sequences, about 30% of them seen just once. The CDR3 has 12 amino acids. Germline V CDR1 and CDR2: SGHNT, YYREEE (reference sequence). The gene calls are TRBV5-4 and TRBJ2-4; D is undetermined. The J call may be wrong; the DNA end is better matched by TRBJ2-5. The sequence was collected from a girl aged 10 to 17 with multiple sclerosis. The specimen was blood. CDR3 sequence reads: CASSKPQETQYF. The CDR3, as DNA: TGTGCCAGCAGCAAACCACAAGAGACCCAGTACTTC.